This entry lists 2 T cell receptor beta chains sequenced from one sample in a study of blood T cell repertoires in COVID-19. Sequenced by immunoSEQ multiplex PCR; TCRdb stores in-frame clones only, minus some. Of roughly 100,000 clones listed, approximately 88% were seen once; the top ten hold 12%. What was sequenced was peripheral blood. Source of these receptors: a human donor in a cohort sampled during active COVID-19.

This CDR3 reads CASSERTLLGNTIYF. The CDR3 coding sequence is TGTGCCAGCAGTGAAAGGACATTGTTAGGAAACACCATATATTTT. The chain couples TRBV6-1 to TRBJ1-3; D possibly corresponds to TRBD1 (5 bases). Trimming removed 2 bases at V and 4 bases at J, with 12 bases between. Germline values: CDR1 MNHNS, CDR2 SASEGT. This CDR3 is built from 15 residues.

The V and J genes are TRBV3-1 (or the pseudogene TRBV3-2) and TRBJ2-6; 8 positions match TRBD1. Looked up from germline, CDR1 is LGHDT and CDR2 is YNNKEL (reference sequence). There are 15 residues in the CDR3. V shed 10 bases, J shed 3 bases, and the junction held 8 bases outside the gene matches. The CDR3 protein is CATTDRALGANVLTF. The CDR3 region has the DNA TGTGCCACCACGGACAGGGCCCTTGGGGCCAACGTCCTGACTTTC.